This TCR beta chain was found in a study of CD8 T cells in ankylosing spondylitis. Study results and limitations: Disease-linked clones were found to be CD8+ and relatively rare in peripheral blood. Significant enrichment of disease-linked clones was reported in matched ankylosing spondylitis synovial fluid. The study identified a TCR beta motif of under ten highly homologous variants that appeared characteristic of ankylosing spondylitis blood.

This clonotype was picked up a small number of times. Antigen: not known. This CDR3 contains 14 residues. The ends were cut back, 1 base at V and 7 bases at J, with 9 bases in the middle. CDR1 is KGHDR and CDR2 is SFDVKD in the germline V gene. Molecular-barcoded quantitative 5'-RACE produced these TCR beta libraries. MiXCR was run by TCRdb on the 5' RACE reads, yielding one entry per CDR3 protein. The table includes just over 350,000 distinct CDR3 sequences, 20% to 25% detected once. Sequencing was performed on blood, either unsorted or a sorted T cell fraction (not recorded which). The V gene is TRBV24-1, the J gene TRBJ2-2; weak D call: TRBD2 (6 bases). The sequence was collected from a male donor with ankylosing spondylitis or in good health (not recorded which). CDR3 nucleotides: TGTGCCACCAGTGATTTTGCCGGGGGCGGGGAGCTGTTTTTT. Amino acid sequence: CATSDFAGGGELFF.